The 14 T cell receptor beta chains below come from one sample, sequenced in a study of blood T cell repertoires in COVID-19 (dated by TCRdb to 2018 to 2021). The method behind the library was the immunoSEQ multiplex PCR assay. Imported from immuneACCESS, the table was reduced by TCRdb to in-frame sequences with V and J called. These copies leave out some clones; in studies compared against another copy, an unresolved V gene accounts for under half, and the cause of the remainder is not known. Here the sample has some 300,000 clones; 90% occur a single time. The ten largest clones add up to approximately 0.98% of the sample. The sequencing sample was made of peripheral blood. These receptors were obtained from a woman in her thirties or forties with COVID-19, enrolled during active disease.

Here the CDR3 DNA reads TGTGCCAGCAGGCGGGTCCCGGGACAGGGCTACGAGCAGTACTTC. Translation gives CASRRVPGQGYEQYF. The gene calls are TRBV28 and TRBJ2-7, with 9 bases identical to TRBD1. Germline trimming cut 6 bases from V and 3 bases from J; bases unmatched to any gene: 9. Germline assignment: CDR1 MDHEN and CDR2 SYDVKM. This CDR3 contains 15 residues.

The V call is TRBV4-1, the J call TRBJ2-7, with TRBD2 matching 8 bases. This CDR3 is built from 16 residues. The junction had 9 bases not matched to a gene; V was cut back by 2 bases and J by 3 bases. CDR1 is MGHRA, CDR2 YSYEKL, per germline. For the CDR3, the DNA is TGCGCCAGCAGCCAATCCGGGGGGGCCCTGGTCTACGAGCAGTACTTC. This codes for CASSQSGGALVYEQYF.

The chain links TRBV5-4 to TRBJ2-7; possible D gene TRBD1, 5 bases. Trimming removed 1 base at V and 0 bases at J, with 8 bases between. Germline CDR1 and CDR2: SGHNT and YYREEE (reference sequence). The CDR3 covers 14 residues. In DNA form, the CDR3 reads TGTGCCAGCAGCTTGAAGGGGCGCTCCTACGAGCAGTACTTC. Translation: CASSLKGRSYEQYF.

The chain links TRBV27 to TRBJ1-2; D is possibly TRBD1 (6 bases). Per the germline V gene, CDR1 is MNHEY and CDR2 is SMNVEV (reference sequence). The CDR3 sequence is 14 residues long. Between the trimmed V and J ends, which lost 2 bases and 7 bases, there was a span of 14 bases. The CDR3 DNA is TGTGCCAGCAGTTTAAGTTACAGGGATGGTGGCTACACCTTC. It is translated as CASSLSYRDGGYTF.

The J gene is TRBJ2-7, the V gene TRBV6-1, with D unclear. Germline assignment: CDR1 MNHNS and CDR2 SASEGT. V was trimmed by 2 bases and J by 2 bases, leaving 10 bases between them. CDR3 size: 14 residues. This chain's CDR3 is CASSEQVPTYEQYF. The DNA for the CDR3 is TGTGCCAGCAGTGAACAGGTTCCAACCTACGAGCAGTACTTC.

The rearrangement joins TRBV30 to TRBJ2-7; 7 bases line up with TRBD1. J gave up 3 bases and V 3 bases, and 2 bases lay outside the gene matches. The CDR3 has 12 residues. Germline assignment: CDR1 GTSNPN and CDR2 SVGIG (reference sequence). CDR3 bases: TGTGCCTGGAGAACAGGGGTCTACGAGCAGTACTTC. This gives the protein CAWRTGVYEQYF.

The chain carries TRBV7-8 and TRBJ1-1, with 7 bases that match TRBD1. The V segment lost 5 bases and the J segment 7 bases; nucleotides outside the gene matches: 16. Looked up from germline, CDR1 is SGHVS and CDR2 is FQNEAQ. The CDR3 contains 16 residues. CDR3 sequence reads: CASSPGPSQGVFEAFF. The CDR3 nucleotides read TGTGCCAGCAGCCCCGGACCGTCTCAGGGGGTTTTTGAAGCTTTCTTT. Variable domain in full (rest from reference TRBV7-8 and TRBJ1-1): GAGVSQSPRYKVAKRGQDVALRCDPISGHVSLFWYQQALGQGPEFLTYFQNEAQLDKSGLPSDRFFAERPEGSVSTLKIQRTQQEDSAVYLCASSPGPSQGVFEAFFGQGTRLTVV.

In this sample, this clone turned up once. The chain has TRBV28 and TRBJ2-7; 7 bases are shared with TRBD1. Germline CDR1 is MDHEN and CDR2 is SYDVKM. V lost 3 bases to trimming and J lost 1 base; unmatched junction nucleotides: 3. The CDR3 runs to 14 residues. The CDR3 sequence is CASSFGQASYEQYF. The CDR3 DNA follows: TGTGCCAGCAGTTTCGGACAGGCGTCCTACGAGCAGTACTTC.

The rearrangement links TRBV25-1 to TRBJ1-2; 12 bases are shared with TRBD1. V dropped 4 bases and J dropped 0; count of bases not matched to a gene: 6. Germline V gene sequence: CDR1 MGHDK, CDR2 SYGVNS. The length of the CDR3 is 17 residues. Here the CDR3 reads CASSGRDRGPSNYGYTF. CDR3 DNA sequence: TGTGCCAGCAGTGGCCGGGACAGGGGGCCCTCTAACTATGGCTACACCTTC.

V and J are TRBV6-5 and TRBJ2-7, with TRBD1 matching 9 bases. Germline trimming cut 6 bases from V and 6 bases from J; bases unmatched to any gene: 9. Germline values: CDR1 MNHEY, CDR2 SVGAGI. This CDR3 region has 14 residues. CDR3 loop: CASSRDRVWPEQYF. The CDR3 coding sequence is TGTGCCAGCAGCAGGGACAGGGTATGGCCCGAGCAGTACTTC.

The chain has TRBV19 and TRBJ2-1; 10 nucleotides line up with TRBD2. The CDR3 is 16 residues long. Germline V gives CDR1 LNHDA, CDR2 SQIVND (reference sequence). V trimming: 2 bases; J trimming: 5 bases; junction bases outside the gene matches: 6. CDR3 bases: TGTGCCAGTAGTATAAGACTAGCGGGCTTAGACAATGAGCAGTTCTTC. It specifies CASSIRLAGLDNEQFF. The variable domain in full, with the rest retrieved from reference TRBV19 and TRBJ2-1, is DGGITQSPKYLFRKEGQNVTLSCEQNLNHDAMYWYRQDPGQGLRLIYYSQIVNDFQKGDIAEGYSVSREKKESFPLTVTSAQKNPTAFYLCASSIRLAGLDNEQFFGPGTRLTVL.

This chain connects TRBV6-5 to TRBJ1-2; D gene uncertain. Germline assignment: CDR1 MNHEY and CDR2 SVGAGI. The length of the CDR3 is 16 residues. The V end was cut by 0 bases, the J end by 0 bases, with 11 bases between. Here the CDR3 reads CASSYSRATANYGYTF. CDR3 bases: TGTGCCAGCAGTTACTCGAGGGCAACTGCTAACTATGGCTACACCTTC.

CDR3 amino acids: CASSEAGGFNSPLHF. CDR3 nucleotides: TGTGCCAGCAGTGAAGCGGGGGGGTTTAATTCACCCCTCCACTTT. The chain uses TRBV2 and TRBJ1-6, with D maybe TRBD1 (5 bases). Germline CDR1 SNHLY, CDR2 FYNNEI. Between the trimmed V and J ends, which lost 0 bases and 6 bases, there was a span of 9 bases. This CDR3 has 15 residues. Full variable domain (remainder filled in from reference TRBV2 and TRBJ1-6): EPEVTQTPSHQVTQMGQEVILRCVPISNHLYFYWYRQILGQKVEFLVSFYNNEISEKSEIFDDQFSVERPDGSNFTLKIRSTKLEDSAMYFCASSEAGGFNSPLHFGNGTRLTVT.

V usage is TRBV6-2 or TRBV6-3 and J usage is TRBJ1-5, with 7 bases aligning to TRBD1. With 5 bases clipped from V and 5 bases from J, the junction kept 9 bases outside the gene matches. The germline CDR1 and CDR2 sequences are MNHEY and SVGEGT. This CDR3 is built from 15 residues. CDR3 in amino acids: CASSLAGTADQPQHF. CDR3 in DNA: TGTGCCAGCAGTCTAGCCGGGACAGCGGATCAGCCCCAGCATTTT.